The sequence of this T cell receptor (beta chain) was determined in a study of neurological immune-mediated disorders. General study results and limits: Expanded clones shared no CDR3 amino acid sequences across subjects, suggesting private repertoires in all groups.

The cDNA came from 5'RACE with 10-nucleotide random UMIs. TCRdb independently ran MiXCR on the 5' RACE reads; one entry per CDR3 protein. The table records tens of thousands of distinct CDR3 sequences, 3% to 5% of them present only once. V lost 0 bases and J 5 bases, leaving 13 bases between the germline ends. The CDR3 totals 14 residues. Germline loops: CDR1 DFQATT, CDR2 SNEGSKA (reference sequence). This clonotype has ten or more counts. What it binds is not known. The TCR originated in a man aged 25 to 40 with multiple sclerosis. The sequenced sample was PBMCs. The V gene is TRBV20-1, the J gene TRBJ1-2, with a possible D match to TRBD1 (5 bases). DNA for the CDR3: TGCAGTGCTAGAGATTTCGGGGGGAGATATGGCTACACCTTC. Protein product: CSARDFGGRYGYTF.